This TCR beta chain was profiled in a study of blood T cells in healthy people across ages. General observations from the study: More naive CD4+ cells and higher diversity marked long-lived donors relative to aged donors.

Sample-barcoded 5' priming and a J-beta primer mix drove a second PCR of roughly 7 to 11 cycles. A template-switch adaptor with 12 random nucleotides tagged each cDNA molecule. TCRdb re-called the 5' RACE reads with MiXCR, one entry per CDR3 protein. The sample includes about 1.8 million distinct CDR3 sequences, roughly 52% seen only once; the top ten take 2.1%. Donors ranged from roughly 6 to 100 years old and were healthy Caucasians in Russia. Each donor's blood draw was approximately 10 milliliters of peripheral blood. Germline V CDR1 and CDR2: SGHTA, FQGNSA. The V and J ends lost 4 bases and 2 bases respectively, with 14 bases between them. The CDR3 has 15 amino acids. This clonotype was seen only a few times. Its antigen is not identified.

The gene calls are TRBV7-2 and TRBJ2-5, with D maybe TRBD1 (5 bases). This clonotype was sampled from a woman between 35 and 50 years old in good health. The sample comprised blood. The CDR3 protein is CASSSARPGQETQYF. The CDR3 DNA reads TGTGCCAGCAGCTCCGCACGGCCAGGGCAAGAGACCCAGTACTTC. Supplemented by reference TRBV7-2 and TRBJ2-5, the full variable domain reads GAGVSQSPSNKVTEKGKDVELRCDPISGHTALYWYRQSLGQGLEFLIYFQGNSAPDKSGLPSDRFSAERTGGSVSTLTIQRTQQEDSAVYLCASSSARPGQETQYFGPGTRLLVL.